A selection of T cell receptor beta chains follows, all from one sample in a study of shared clonotypes between healthy human individuals. Sequencing was performed with immunoSEQ multiplex PCR; in TCRdb, only in-frame clones are kept and a portion is missing. The sample records some 2,000,000 clones, 85% to 95% being singletons. Material: naive CD8+ T cells sorted from blood. Every receptor here comes from a man aged 18 to 29 in good health. The CDR3 runs from the conserved cysteine through the conserved F or W. Fields, in order: CDR3 DNA, CDR3 protein, D gene, clone size, J gene, V gene. A D gene is named only where the DNA matches it firmly. Clone size is not always given. Where it is, it says once, few, many or a class for expanded clones.

DNA: TGTGCCAGCAGGGGAGGGGGGAATAATTCACCCCTCCACTTT; CDR3: CASRGGGNNSPLHF; D: .; size: once; J: TRBJ1-6; V: TRBV5-4
DNA: TGTGCCAGCAGTGCGCGGGTTCAGATACCGGGGGACGAGCAGTACTTC; CDR3: CASSARVQIPGDEQYF; D: .; size: .; J: TRBJ2-7; V: TRBV13
DNA: TGTGCCAGCAGCCCCGACGGGACTAGCGGCTACCAAGAGACCCAGTACTTC; CDR3: CASSPDGTSGYQETQYF; D: TRBD2; size: .; J: TRBJ2-5; V: TRBV5-6
DNA: TGCGCCAGCAGTGAGGGAAGTGTCACTGAAGCTTTCTTT; CDR3: CASSEGSVTEAFF; D: .; size: .; J: TRBJ1-1; V: TRBV10-2
DNA: TGTGCCAGCAGTGAAGGGTGGGGACTAGCGGACCTCCAAGAGACCCAGTACTTC; CDR3: CASSEGWGLADLQETQYF; D: TRBD2; size: .; J: TRBJ2-5; V: TRBV6-1
DNA: TGTGCCAGCAGTCCCCCGGGGGATACGCAGTATTTT; CDR3: CASSPPGDTQYF; D: .; size: once; J: TRBJ2-3; V: TRBV6-6
DNA: TGCGCCAGCAGCCAAGAAGGGGGCGGCCAAGGCTACGAGCAGTACTTC; CDR3: CASSQEGGGQGYEQYF; D: TRBD1; size: .; J: TRBJ2-7; V: TRBV4-1
DNA: TGCAGTGCAGGGGACAGCTATGGCTACACCTTC; CDR3: CSAGDSYGYTF; D: TRBD1; size: .; J: TRBJ1-2; V: TRBV20-1
DNA: TGCGCCAGCTTTCCAGGGGTATCTAGCGGTCTAAGCTCCTACAATGAGCAGTTCTTC; CDR3: CASFPGVSSGLSSYNEQFF; D: .; size: .; J: TRBJ2-1; V: TRBV5-1
DNA: TGTGCCAGCAGCTTCGGACCCACTACTTCCTACGAGCAGTACTTC; CDR3: CASSFGPTTSYEQYF; D: .; size: once; J: TRBJ2-7; V: TRBV7-9
DNA: TGTGCCAGCAGTTTTCCGCCACGGACGGGGTGGGAGCAGTACTTC; CDR3: CASSFPPRTGWEQYF; D: .; size: .; J: TRBJ2-7; V: TRBV27
DNA: TGTGCCAGCAACTTAGGGCAGGACGGAAACACCATATATTTT; CDR3: CASNLGQDGNTIYF; D: .; size: .; J: TRBJ1-3; V: TRBV9
DNA: TGTGCCAGCAGCTCAGGACAGGGGGATTGGGAGCAGTACTTC; CDR3: CASSSGQGDWEQYF; D: TRBD1; size: .; J: TRBJ2-7; V: TRBV11-3
DNA: TGCGCCAGCAGCCAACGATACCCGACAGGGGTCTACGAGCAGTACTTC; CDR3: CASSQRYPTGVYEQYF; D: TRBD1; size: .; J: TRBJ2-7; V: TRBV4-1